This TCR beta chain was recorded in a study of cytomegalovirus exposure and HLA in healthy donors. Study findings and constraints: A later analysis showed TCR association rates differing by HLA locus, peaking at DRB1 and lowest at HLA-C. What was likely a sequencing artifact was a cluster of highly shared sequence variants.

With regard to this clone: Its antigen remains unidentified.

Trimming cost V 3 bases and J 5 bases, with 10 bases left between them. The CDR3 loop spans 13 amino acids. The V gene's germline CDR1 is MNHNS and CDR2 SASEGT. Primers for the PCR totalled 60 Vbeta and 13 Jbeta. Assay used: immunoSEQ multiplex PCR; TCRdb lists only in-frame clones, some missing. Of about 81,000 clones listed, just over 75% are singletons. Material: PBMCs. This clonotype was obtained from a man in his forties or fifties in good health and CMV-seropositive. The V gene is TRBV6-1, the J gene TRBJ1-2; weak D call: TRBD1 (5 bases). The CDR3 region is CASSESGPYGYTF. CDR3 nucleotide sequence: TGTGCCAGCAGTGAGTCAGGGCCTTATGGCTACACCTTC.